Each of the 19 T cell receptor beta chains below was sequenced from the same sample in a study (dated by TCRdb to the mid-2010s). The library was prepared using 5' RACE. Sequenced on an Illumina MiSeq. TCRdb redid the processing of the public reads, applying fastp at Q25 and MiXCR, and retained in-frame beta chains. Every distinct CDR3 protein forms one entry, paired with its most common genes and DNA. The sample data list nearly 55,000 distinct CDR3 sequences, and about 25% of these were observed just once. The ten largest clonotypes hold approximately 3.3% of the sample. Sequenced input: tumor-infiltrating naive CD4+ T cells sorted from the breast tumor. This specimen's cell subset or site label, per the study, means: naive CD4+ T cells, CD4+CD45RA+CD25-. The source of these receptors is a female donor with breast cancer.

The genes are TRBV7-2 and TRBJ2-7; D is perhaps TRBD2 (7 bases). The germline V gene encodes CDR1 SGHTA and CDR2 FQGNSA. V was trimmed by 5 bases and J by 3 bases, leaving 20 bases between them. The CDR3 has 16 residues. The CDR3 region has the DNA TGTGCCAGCAGCCCGGTGTCCCGGGGGGCTGGCTACGAGCAGTACTTC. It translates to CASSPVSRGAGYEQYF.

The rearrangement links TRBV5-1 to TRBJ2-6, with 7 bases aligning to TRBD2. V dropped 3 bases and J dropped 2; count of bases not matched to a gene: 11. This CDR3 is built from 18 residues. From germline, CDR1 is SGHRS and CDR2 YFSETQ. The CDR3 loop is CASSSLGGGGTGANVLTF. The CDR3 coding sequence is TGCGCCAGCAGCTCCTTGGGCGGGGGAGGAACTGGGGCCAACGTCCTGACTTTC.

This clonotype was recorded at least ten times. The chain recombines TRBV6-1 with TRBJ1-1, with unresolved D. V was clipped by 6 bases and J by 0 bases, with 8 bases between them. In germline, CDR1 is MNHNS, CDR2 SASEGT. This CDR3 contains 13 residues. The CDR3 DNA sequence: TGTGCCAGCAGACAGATTCTGAACACTGAAGCTTTCTTT. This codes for CASRQILNTEAFF.

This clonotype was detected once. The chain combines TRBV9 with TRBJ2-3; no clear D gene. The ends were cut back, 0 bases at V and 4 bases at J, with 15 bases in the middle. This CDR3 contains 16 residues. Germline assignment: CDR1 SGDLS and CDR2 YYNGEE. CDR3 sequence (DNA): TGTGCCAGCAGCGTAGGGATGGACGGTAGTGCAGATACGCAGTATTTT. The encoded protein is CASSVGMDGSADTQYF.

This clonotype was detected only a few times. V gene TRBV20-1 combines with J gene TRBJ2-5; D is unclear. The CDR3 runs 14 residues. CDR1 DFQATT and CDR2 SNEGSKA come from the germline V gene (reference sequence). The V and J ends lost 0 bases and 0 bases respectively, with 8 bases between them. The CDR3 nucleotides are TGCAGTGCTAGAGAGATAATGTACCAAGAGACCCAGTACTTC. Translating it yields CSAREIMYQETQYF.

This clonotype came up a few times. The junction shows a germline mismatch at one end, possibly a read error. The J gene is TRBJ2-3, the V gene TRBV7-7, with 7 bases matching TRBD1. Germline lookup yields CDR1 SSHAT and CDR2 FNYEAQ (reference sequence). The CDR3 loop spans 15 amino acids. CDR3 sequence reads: CASSLGTAGTDTQYF. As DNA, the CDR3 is TGTGCTAGCAGCTTAGGGACAGCCGGCACAGATACGCAGTATTTT.

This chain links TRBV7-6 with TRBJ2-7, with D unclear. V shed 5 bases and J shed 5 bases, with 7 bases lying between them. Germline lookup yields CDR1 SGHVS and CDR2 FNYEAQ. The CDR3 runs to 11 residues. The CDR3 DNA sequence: TGTGCCAGCAGCCGAGCACACGAGCAGTACTTC. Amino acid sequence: CASSRAHEQYF.

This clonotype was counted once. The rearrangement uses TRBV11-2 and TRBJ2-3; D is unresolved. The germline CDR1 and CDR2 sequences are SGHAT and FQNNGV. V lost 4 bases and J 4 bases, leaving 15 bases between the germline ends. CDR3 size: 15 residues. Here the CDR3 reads CASSSPRLSPDTQYF. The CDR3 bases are TGTGCCAGCAGCTCACCTAGGTTATCCCCAGATACGCAGTATTTT.

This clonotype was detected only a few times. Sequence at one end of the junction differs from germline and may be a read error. CDR3 in amino acids: CASSVEENAKNTQYF. The CDR3 DNA follows: TGTGCCAGCAGCGTAGAGGAGAATGCCAAAAACACTCAGTACTTC. This chain uses TRBV9 with TRBJ2-4; D is uncertain. CDR3 size: 15 residues. Germline lookup yields CDR1 SGDLS and CDR2 YYNGEE. The variable domain in full, with the rest retrieved from reference TRBV9 and TRBJ2-4, is DSGVTQTPKHLITATGQRVTLRCSPRSGDLSVYWYQQSLDQGLQFLIQYYNGEERAKGNILERFSAQQFPDLHSELNLSSLELGDSALYFCASSVEENAKNTQYFGAGTRLSVL.

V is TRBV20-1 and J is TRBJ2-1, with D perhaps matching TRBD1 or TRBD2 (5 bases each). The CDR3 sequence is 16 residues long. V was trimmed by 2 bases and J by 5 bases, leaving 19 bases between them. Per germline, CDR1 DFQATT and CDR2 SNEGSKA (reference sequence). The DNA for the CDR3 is TGCAGTGCTAGACCCCCGGGACCCGCGGGCGACAATGAGCAGTTCTTC. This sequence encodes CSARPPGPAGDNEQFF.

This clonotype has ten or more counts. Written as DNA, the CDR3 is TGTGCCAGCAAGACCGGGACGGATCTCTATGGCTACACCTTC. Its protein is CASKTGTDLYGYTF. This rearrangement joins TRBV6-1 to TRBJ1-2, with D tentatively TRBD1 (5 bases). V lost 7 bases and J lost 4, with 16 bases in between. Per the germline V gene, CDR1 is MNHNS and CDR2 is SASEGT. The length of the CDR3 is 14 residues.

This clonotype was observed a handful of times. CDR3: CASRRDSQDTQYF. DNA of the CDR3: TGCGCCAGCAGACGGGACAGCCAAGATACGCAGTATTTT. The chain carries TRBV5-1 and TRBJ2-3, with TRBD1 identical over 7 bases. V lost 5 bases, J lost 5 bases, and 5 bases stayed unmatched. CDR1 and CDR2 from the germline V gene are SGHRS and YFSETQ. The CDR3 has 13 residues.

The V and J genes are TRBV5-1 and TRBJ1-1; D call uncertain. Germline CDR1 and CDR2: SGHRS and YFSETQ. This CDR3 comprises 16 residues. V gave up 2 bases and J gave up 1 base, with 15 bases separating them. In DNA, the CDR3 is TGCGCCAGCAGCTTATTCGGCCTGTCAGGGAACACTGAAGCTTTCTTT. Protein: CASSLFGLSGNTEAFF.

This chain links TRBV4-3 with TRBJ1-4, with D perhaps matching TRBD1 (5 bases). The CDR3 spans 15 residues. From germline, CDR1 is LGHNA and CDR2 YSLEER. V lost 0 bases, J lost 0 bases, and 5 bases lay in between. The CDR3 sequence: CASSQDRATNEKLFF. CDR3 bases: TGCGCCAGCAGCCAAGACAGGGCAACTAATGAAAAACTGTTTTTT.

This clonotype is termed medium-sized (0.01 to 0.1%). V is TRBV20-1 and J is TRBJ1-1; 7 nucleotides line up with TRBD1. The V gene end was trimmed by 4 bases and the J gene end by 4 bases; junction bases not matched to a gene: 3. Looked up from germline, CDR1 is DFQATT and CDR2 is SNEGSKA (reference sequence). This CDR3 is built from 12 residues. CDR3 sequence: CSATQGFTEAFF. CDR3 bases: TGCAGTGCTACACAGGGGTTCACTGAAGCTTTCTTT.

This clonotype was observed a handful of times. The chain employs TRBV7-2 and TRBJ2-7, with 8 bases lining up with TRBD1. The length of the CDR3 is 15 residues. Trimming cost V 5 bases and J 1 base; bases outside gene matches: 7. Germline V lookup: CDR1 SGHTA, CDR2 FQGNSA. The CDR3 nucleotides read TGTGCCAGCAGCCGGAATGGACAGGGATCCTACGAGCAGTACTTC. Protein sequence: CASSRNGQGSYEQYF.

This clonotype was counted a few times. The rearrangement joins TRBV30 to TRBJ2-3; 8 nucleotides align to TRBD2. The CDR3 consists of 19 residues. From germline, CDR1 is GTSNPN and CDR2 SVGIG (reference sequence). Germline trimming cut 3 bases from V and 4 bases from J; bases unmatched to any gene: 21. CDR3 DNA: TGTGCCTGGAGCCTAGGGCTTGCGGGAGGTTCCTCCGTGGCAGATACGCAGTATTTT. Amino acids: CAWSLGLAGGSSVADTQYF.

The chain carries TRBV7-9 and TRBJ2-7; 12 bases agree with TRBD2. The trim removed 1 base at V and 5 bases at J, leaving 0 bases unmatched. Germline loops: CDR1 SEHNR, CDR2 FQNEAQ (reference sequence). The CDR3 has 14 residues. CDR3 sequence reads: CASSLGTSGNEQYF. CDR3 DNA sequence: TGTGCCAGCAGCTTAGGGACTAGCGGGAACGAGCAGTACTTC.

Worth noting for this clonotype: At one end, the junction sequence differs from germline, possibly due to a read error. The CDR3 loop is CSAPMANRVENF. The CDR3 nucleotides are TGCAGTGCCCCAATGGCGAACAGGGTAGAGAACTTC. This sequence joins TRBV20-1 and TRBJ2-5; maybe TRBD1 (6 bases). This CDR3 contains 12 residues. Germline V gene lookup returns CDR1 DFQATT and CDR2 SNEGSKA (reference sequence).